The 17 T cell receptor beta chains presented below share a single source sample, sequenced in a study of beta chain features in type 1 diabetes. As every portion of the isolated RNA was reverse transcribed, the sequencing read expressed TCRB transcripts. Clones were sequenced by immunoSEQ multiplex PCR, and TCRdb holds only the in-frame ones, with some missing. Here the sample spans some 900,000 clones, 17% being singletons. The sequenced sample consisted of naive CD4+ T cells from blood. Receptor source: a woman aged 18-29 years in good health.

This clone was counted a few times. The gene calls are TRBV13 and TRBJ1-1; TRBD1 is a possible D gene (6 bases). Germline lookup yields CDR1 PRHDT and CDR2 FYEKMQ (reference sequence). The CDR3 has 18 amino acids. Trimming shortened V by 1 base and J by 5 bases, and 23 bases separated the two germline ends. Written as DNA, the CDR3 is TGTGCCAGCAGCTTAGAGTCTTTGGGGGCATCGAGTGGGACTGAAGCTTTCTTT. It encodes CASSLESLGASSGTEAFF.

The chain has TRBV28 and TRBJ1-2; the D gene is possibly TRBD1 (6 bases). The V gene lost 2 bases and the J gene lost 8 bases, with 15 bases spanning the gap. The CDR3 contains 14 residues. Germline assignment: CDR1 MDHEN and CDR2 SYDVKM. CDR3 sequence (DNA): TGTGCCAGCAGTTTAGGGGGGCCCGTTAGGGGCTACACCTTC. Encoded protein: CASSLGGPVRGYTF.

This clone came up a few times. The chain recombines TRBV19 with TRBJ1-2, with D possibly being TRBD1 (5 bases). Trimming took off 5 bases at V and 5 bases at J, with 12 bases between the two ends. The CDR3 is made up of 13 amino acids. Germline loops: CDR1 LNHDA, CDR2 SQIVND (reference sequence). CDR3 nucleotide sequence: TGTGCCAGTAGTGAACGCAGGGTTTATGGCTACACCTTC. Encoded protein: CASSERRVYGYTF.

The chain carries TRBV28 and TRBJ2-1, with D possibly being TRBD1 (6 bases). The germline V gene has CDR1 MDHEN and CDR2 SYDVKM. The CDR3 has 12 residues. Between the trimmed V and J ends, which lost 8 bases and 8 bases, there was a span of 13 bases. The DNA for the CDR3 is TGTGCCAGCTGGGACACGGGGTATGAGCAGTTCTTC. This translates into CASWDTGYEQFF.

V usage is TRBV27 and J usage is TRBJ1-3; D is unclear. In germline, CDR1 is MNHEY, CDR2 SMNVEV (reference sequence). The CDR3 covers 16 residues. V was cut by 0 bases and J by 0 bases, with 9 bases left in between. The CDR3 region has the DNA TGTGCCAGCAGTTTATCGGCGGTAGGCTCTGGAAACACCATATATTTT. It encodes CASSLSAVGSGNTIYF.

The chain is built from TRBV10-3 and TRBJ2-7; perhaps TRBD2 as D (5 bases). This CDR3 is built from 14 residues. Trimming shortened V by 10 bases and J by 4 bases, and 20 bases separated the two germline ends. The V gene's germline CDR1 is ENHRY and CDR2 SYGVKD. The CDR3 nucleotides read TGTGCCAGCAGATCTGAGGGATTACTATACGAGCAGTACTTC. Protein sequence: CASRSEGLLYEQYF.

The chain carries TRBV7-2 and TRBJ2-7; tentatively, D is TRBD1 (5 bases). This CDR3 has 14 residues. Germline-derived CDR1 and CDR2 are SGHTA and FQGNSA. The V and J ends lost 1 base and 3 bases respectively, with 10 bases between them. CDR3 region: CASSLGTSHYEQYF. The CDR3 nucleotides read TGTGCCAGCAGCTTAGGGACATCCCACTACGAGCAGTACTTC.

This clone was counted between two and nine times. The gene calls are TRBV7-2 and TRBJ2-5; tentatively, D is TRBD2 (6 bases). The germline V and J ends were trimmed by 1 base and 4 bases, with 13 bases remaining between them. The V gene's germline CDR1 is SGHTA and CDR2 FQGNSA. The CDR3 spans 15 residues. In DNA, the CDR3 is TGTGCCAGCAGCTTAGGGCGGGGTAGCCCAGAGACCCAGTACTTC. This translates into CASSLGRGSPETQYF.

This clone occurred a few times. This chain connects TRBV4-3 to TRBJ2-7; 8 bases match TRBD1. J lost 6 bases, V lost 2 bases, and 3 bases had no gene match. Germline-derived CDR1 and CDR2 are LGHNA and YSLEER. The CDR3 has 13 amino acids. The CDR3 DNA reads TGCGCCAGCAGCCAACAGGGGGCCCTCGAGCAGTACTTC. This sequence encodes CASSQQGALEQYF.

In this sample, this clone turned up a few times. V and J are TRBV27 and TRBJ2-3; 9 positions agree with TRBD2. J gave up 1 base and V 2 bases, and 4 bases lay outside the gene matches. Germline V gives CDR1 MNHEY, CDR2 SMNVEV (reference sequence). The CDR3 spans 16 residues. In DNA form, the CDR3 reads TGTGCCAGCAGTTTACACGCGGGAGGGCGCACAGATACGCAGTATTTT. It codes for CASSLHAGGRTDTQYF.

The gene calls are TRBV28 and TRBJ1-2; unclear D gene. Germline V gene data show CDR1 as MDHEN and CDR2 as SYDVKM. V lost 3 bases and J 2 bases, leaving 10 bases between the germline ends. There are 14 residues in the CDR3. In DNA form, the CDR3 reads TGTGCCAGCAGTTTTTTGGCCAAGAACTATGGCTACACCTTC. Amino acids: CASSFLAKNYGYTF.

This clone occurred a few times. The rearrangement links TRBV18 to TRBJ2-7; TRBD2 matches 11 bases. Trimming took 3 bases from V and 7 from J; bases not matched to a gene: 2. Germline CDR1 KGHSH, CDR2 LQKENI. The CDR3 is 13 amino acids. For the CDR3, the DNA is TGTGCCAGCTCACCGGGACTAGCGGAAGAGCAGTACTTC. This translates into CASSPGLAEEQYF.

V and J are TRBV7-9 and TRBJ2-1; TRBD1 agrees at 8 bases. The germline V gene encodes CDR1 SEHNR and CDR2 FQNEAQ (reference sequence). This CDR3 region has 17 residues. Germline trimming cut 8 bases from V and 1 base from J; bases unmatched to any gene: 13. The CDR3 DNA follows: TGTGCCAGCTCCCACCGAAGGACAGGGCCTTCCTACAATGAGCAGTTCTTC. This encodes CASSHRRTGPSYNEQFF.

V is TRBV7-9 and J is TRBJ2-3, with unresolved D. Trimming shortened V by 5 bases and J by 3 bases, and 6 bases separated the two germline ends. There are 12 residues in the CDR3. Germline loops: CDR1 SEHNR, CDR2 FQNEAQ (reference sequence). DNA for the CDR3: TGTGCCAGCAGCCACATTACAGATACGCAGTATTTT. Amino acids: CASSHITDTQYF.

The chain has TRBV11-2 and TRBJ2-7, with D unclear. The V gene lost 5 bases and the J gene lost 0 bases, with 17 bases spanning the gap. CDR3 length equals 16 residues. Germline CDR1 reads SGHAT; CDR2 reads FQNNGV. The CDR3: CASSPGTAALSYEQYF. CDR3 DNA: TGTGCCAGCAGCCCCGGTACCGCGGCACTCTCCTACGAGCAGTACTTC.

On this clone itself: This specimen includes other DNA sequences encoding the same CDR3. The chain couples TRBV27 to TRBJ2-1; a possible D gene is TRBD2 (6 bases). Germline assignment: CDR1 MNHEY and CDR2 SMNVEV (reference sequence). Deletions cut 5 bases from V and 0 bases from J, with 14 bases between. The CDR3 contains 16 residues. Written as DNA, the CDR3 is TGTGCCAGCAGTCTTCGGGGGACCAGCTCCTACAATGAGCAGTTCTTC. Its translation: CASSLRGTSSYNEQFF.

On this clone: Additional DNA sequences in this sample encode the identical CDR3. The J gene is TRBJ2-6, the V gene TRBV28, with TRBD1 as a possible D gene (5 bases). The CDR3 is 16 residues long. The V end lost 5 bases, the J end lost 0 bases, and 11 bases lay between the germline ends. Germline loops: CDR1 MDHEN, CDR2 SYDVKM. Written as DNA, the CDR3 is TGTGCCAGCAGTCCTTACAGGAGCTCTGGGGCCAACGTCCTGACTTTC. Encoded protein: CASSPYRSSGANVLTF.